This TCR beta chain was retrieved from a study of tumor-infiltrating lymphocytes in primary liver carcinoma. Concerning this clonotype: A read error may produce the germline difference seen at one junction end.

Blood RNA was derived from unsorted whole blood, and germline DNA was extracted too. A primer matching the constant region was used to make TCR beta cDNA from 450 to 550 ng of total RNA. For TCR beta, libraries were produced by three nested multiplex PCR rounds using slightly modified ARM-PCR. Each CDR3 protein is one row after TCRdb ran MiXCR on the multiplex PCR reads. In the table there are fewer than 400,000 distinct CDR3 sequences, more than 55% of which are singletons. The receptor was derived from a man aged 40-55 years with primary liver carcinoma and hepatitis B virus infection. The sample taken for sequencing was peripheral blood.

CDR3 DNA: TGTGCCAGCAGCAGGGGATCGCACAATGAGCAGTTATTC. Protein: CASSRGSHNEQLF. The chain couples TRBV9 to TRBJ2-1; D is perhaps TRBD1 (5 bases). Germline CDR1 and CDR2: SGDLS and YYNGEE. This CDR3 is built from 13 residues. Full variable domain (rest looked up from reference TRBV9 and TRBJ2-1): DSGVTQTPKHLITATGQRVTLRCSPRSGDLSVYWYQQSLDQGLQFLIQYYNGEERAKGNILERFSAQQFPDLHSELNLSSLELGDSALYFCASSRGSHNEQLFGPGTRLTVL.